The rows below give T cell receptor beta chains drawn from one sample of a study of T cell changes during pregnancy in multiple sclerosis. Generated by immunoSEQ multiplex PCR, the TCRdb table keeps only in-frame clones and is missing some. Counted here are about 70,000 clones, 91% occurring once; the ten biggest clones make up 2.3%. This specimen was peripheral blood, taken in the first trimester of pregnancy. Source of these receptors: a female donor with multiple sclerosis, enrolled in a pregnancy study. The CDR3 runs from the conserved cysteine through the conserved F or W. D genes are given only for firm matches. The size field is filled for only some rows; it gives once, few, many or a size class.

.	TRBV19	TRBD1	TRBJ1-2	TGTGCCAGTAGACAAACAGGGGGAGATGGCTACACCTTC	CASRQTGGDGYTF
.	TRBV19	.	TRBJ1-2	TGTGCCAGTAGTATTCAGGGGTCTAACTATGGCTACACCTTC	CASSIQGSNYGYTF
.	TRBV2	TRBD2	TRBJ2-7	TGTGCAGCGGGGCGGGTCTCCTACGAGCAGTACTTC	CAAGRVSYEQYF
.	TRBV5-1	TRBD1	TRBJ1-2	TGCGCCAGCAGCTCCGGGACAGGGGGTAACTATGGCTACACCTTC	CASSSGTGGNYGYTF
.	TRBV6-5	.	TRBJ2-5	TGTGCCAGCACCCCTGGGGGGTACCAAGAGACCCAGTACTTC	CASTPGGYQETQYF
.	TRBV7-8	.	TRBJ1-1	TGTGCCAGCAGCTCGACAGTAAATGGGGCTTTCTTT	CASSSTVNGAFF
.	TRBV21-1	.	TRBJ2-2	TGTGCCAGCAGGGAAACGGACAGGGCAAACCTGAACACCGGGGAGCTGTTTTTT	CASRETDRANLNTGELFF
.	TRBV2	.	TRBJ1-3	TGTGCCAGCAGTCTTACAGGGTCCGGAAACACCATATATTTT	CASSLTGSGNTIYF
.	TRBV15	.	TRBJ2-1	TGTGCCACCAGCAGAGATAGACTGGACTCCTACAATGAGCAGTTCTTC	CATSRDRLDSYNEQFF
few	TRBV30	.	TRBJ1-1	TGTGCCTGGAAGGACACGGACACTGAAGCTTTCTTT	CAWKDTDTEAFF
.	TRBV7-2	TRBD2	TRBJ2-7	TGTGCCAGCAGCCCCAGACTAGCGGGGGCAGGCGAGCAGTACTTC	CASSPRLAGAGEQYF
.	TRBV11-2	TRBD1	TRBJ2-3	TGTGCCAGCAGCTTAGTACAGGGGGTATCCGATACGCAGTATTTT	CASSLVQGVSDTQYF
.	TRBV30	TRBD1	TRBJ1-1	TGTGCCTGGACCTCAGGGGGCGCAGAAGCTTTCTTT	CAWTSGGAEAFF
.	TRBV7-8	.	TRBJ1-1	TGTGCCAGCAGCTTAGTGGCCAGAGGTGTCCATGAAGCTTTCTTT	CASSLVARGVHEAFF
.	TRBV27	.	TRBJ1-5	TGTGCCAGCAGTTCTTACAGGAGAAAATCGGATCAGCCCCAGCATTTT	CASSSYRRKSDQPQHF
.	TRBV28	TRBD2	TRBJ2-7	TGTGCCAGCAGTTTGTGGGGGACTAGGACCTACGAGCAGTACTTC	CASSLWGTRTYEQYF
.	TRBV6-1	TRBD1	TRBJ2-7	TGTGCCAGCAGCGAACAGGGGGGCTCCTACGAGCAGTACTTC	CASSEQGGSYEQYF
.	TRBV27	.	TRBJ1-2	TGTGCCAGCAGTAATCTCAGGGGAAACTATGGCTACACCTTC	CASSNLRGNYGYTF
.	TRBV18	.	TRBJ1-5	TGTGCCAGCTCACCAGCGACAGTGGATCAGCCCCAGCATTTT	CASSPATVDQPQHF
.	TRBV19	TRBD1	TRBJ1-5	TGTGCCAGTAGTATCGAAGGGGGACAGGGAAATCAGCCCCAGCATTTT	CASSIEGGQGNQPQHF
.	TRBV19	TRBD2	TRBJ2-2	TGTGCCAGTAGTATAGAGAGCGGGAGGAGAACCGGGGAGCTGTTTTTT	CASSIESGRRTGELFF
.	TRBV5-1	TRBD1	TRBJ1-1	TGCGCCAGCAGCCTTAGCCTCCCGGGACAGGGATCCATGAACACTGAAGCTTTCTTT	CASSLSLPGQGSMNTEAFF
.	TRBV25-1	TRBD2	TRBJ2-3	TGTGCCAGCAGTGAAAGGGCTAGCGGACGGGGGTTAGATACGCAGTATTTT	CASSERASGRGLDTQYF
.	TRBV6-5	.	TRBJ2-4	TGTGCCAGCAGTTACTCGAGACAGGACAACATTCAGTACTTC	CASSYSRQDNIQYF
.	TRBV28	TRBD2	TRBJ2-1	TGTGCCAGCAGTCTATGGACTAGCGGGAGCTCCTACAATGAGCAGTTCTTC	CASSLWTSGSSYNEQFF
.	TRBV5-1	.	TRBJ2-1	TGCGCCAGCAGAACCACAGGGACCAATGAGCAGTTCTTC	CASRTTGTNEQFF
few	TRBV28	TRBD1	TRBJ1-4	TGTGCCAGCAGTAGACAGGGGTACCGGGAAAAACTGTTTTTT	CASSRQGYREKLFF
.	TRBV5-6	.	TRBJ2-1	TGTGCCAGCAGCTTGGTGGGTACAGCCTACAATGAGCAGTTCTTC	CASSLVGTAYNEQFF
.	TRBV5-6	.	TRBJ1-1	TGTGCCAGCAGCTTGATCCAGGGTACCACTGAAGCTTTCTTT	CASSLIQGTTEAFF
.	TRBV6-5	TRBD2	TRBJ2-5	TGTGCCAGCGAGAAGACTAGCGGCCTCCAAGAGACCCAGTACTTC	CASEKTSGLQETQYF
.	TRBV6-6	TRBD2	TRBJ2-2	TGTGCCAGCCTCGGGAGGGACACCGGGGAGCTGTTTTTT	CASLGRDTGELFF
.	TRBV18	.	TRBJ1-4	TGTGCCAGCTCACCCGGGATTAGCCCATATAATGAAAAACTGTTTTTT	CASSPGISPYNEKLFF
.	TRBV5-1	.	TRBJ2-7	TGCGCCAGCAGCTTGTCAGGGAACTACGAGCAGTACTTC	CASSLSGNYEQYF
.	TRBV9	TRBD2	TRBJ2-2	TGTGCCAGCAGCGTAGGGCTAGCGGGGGACGCCGGGGAGCTGTTTTTT	CASSVGLAGDAGELFF
.	TRBV2	.	TRBJ2-7	TGTGCCAGCTGTCCAGTATCAGGGCTCGAGCAGTACTTC	CASCPVSGLEQYF